This TCR beta chain came from a study of cytomegalovirus exposure and HLA in healthy donors. The study, taken as a whole, reports: 150 or so TCR beta chains were listed as cytomegalovirus-associated.

A note on this clone: Antigen unknown.

This CDR3 spans 17 amino acids. Trimming took off 2 bases at V and 0 bases at J, with 17 bases between the two ends. CDR1 and CDR2 from the germline V gene are LNHDA and SQIVND (reference sequence). Amplification used 60 Vbeta primers and 13 Jbeta primers. Sequencing used immunoSEQ multiplex PCR; TCRdb keeps in-frame clones, though not all of them. Among approximately 200,000 clones listed, around 77% were seen once. The V call is TRBV19, the J call TRBJ2-7; no clear D. The sequence was obtained from a man aged 25 to 40 in good health and CMV-seronegative. The sequencing sample was made of PBMCs. CDR3 loop: CASSIPRGDGSSYEQYF. CDR3 sequence (DNA): TGTGCCAGTAGTATACCACGAGGAGACGGCAGCTCCTACGAGCAGTACTTC.